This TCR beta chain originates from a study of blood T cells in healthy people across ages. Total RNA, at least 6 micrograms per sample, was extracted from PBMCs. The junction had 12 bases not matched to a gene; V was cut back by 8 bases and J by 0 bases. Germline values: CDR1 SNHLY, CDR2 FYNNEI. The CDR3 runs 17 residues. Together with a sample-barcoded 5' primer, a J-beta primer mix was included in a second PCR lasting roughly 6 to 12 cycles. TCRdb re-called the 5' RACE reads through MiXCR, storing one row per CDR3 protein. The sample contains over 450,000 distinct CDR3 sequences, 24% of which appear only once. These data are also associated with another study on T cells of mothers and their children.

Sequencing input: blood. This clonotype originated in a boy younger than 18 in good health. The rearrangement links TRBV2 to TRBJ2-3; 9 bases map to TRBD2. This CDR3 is CASARLAATISTDTQYF. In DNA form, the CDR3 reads TGTGCCAGCGCTAGACTAGCGGCAACGATAAGCACAGATACGCAGTATTTT.